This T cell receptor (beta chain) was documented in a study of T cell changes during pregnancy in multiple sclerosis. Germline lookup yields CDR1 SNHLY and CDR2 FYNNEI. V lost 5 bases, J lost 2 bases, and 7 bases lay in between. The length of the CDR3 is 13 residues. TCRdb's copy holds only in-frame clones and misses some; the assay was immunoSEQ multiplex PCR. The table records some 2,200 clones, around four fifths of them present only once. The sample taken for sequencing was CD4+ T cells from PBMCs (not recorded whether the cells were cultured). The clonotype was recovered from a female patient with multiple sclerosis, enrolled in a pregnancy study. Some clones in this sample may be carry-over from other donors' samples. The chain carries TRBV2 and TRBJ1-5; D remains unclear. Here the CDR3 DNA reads TGTGCCAGCAGTTCGGAGGGCAATCAGCCCCAGCATTTT. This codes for CASSSEGNQPQHF.